This TCR beta chain was sequenced in a study of blood T cell repertoires in COVID-19. Study summary: Both acute and convalescent COVID-19 samples were obtained from the United States, Italy and Spain. The cDNA or gDNA used as material had been derived from T cells, B-cell-depleted T cells, or PBMCs.

How the authors handled the data: Nucleated cell number was recorded as an estimate derived from reference gene primer amplification. Only in-frame clones appear in the TCRdb table, and some are missing; sequencing was by immunoSEQ multiplex PCR. From that table come the V and J calls and clone size; the DNA was used to work out D and trimming. The data show 190,000 or so clones, approximately 90% seen once. The CDR3 length is 14 residues. From germline, CDR1 is MDHEN and CDR2 SYDVKM. V lost 6 bases and J 0 bases, leaving 9 bases between the germline ends. The rearrangement uses TRBV28 and TRBJ2-1, with D tentatively TRBD2 (5 bases). What was sequenced was PBMCs or T cells enriched from blood (not recorded which). The receptor was isolated from a man younger than 35 with acute COVID-19. Here the CDR3 DNA reads TGTGCCAGCAGGCGGAGCGGCTCCTACAATGAGCAGTTCTTC. It encodes CASRRSGSYNEQFF.